Listed here are 27 T cell receptor beta chains from one sample, sequenced in a study of technical replicates of blood from a handful of donors. The assay was immunoSEQ multiplex PCR, and TCRdb's table has in-frame clones only and misses some. This table holds almost 90,000 clones, more than 85% found once. Sequenced input: T cells isolated from PBMCs. The origin of the receptors is a human donor in good health.

V is TRBV19 and J is TRBJ2-3; weak D call: TRBD1 (5 bases). This CDR3 contains 15 residues. The V and J ends lost 3 bases and 5 bases respectively, with 15 bases between them. The germline CDR1 and CDR2 sequences are LNHDA and SQIVND (reference sequence). CDR3 residues: CASSITGRVGDTQYF. In DNA form, the CDR3 reads TGTGCCAGTAGTATTACCGGCAGGGTGGGAGATACGCAGTATTTT.

V usage is TRBV10-3 and J usage is TRBJ1-1, with D hard to call. Germline loops: CDR1 ENHRY, CDR2 SYGVKD. The CDR3 totals 15 residues. Trimming pared 0 bases from V and 0 bases from J, leaving 8 bases between. The CDR3 region is CAISESYTLNTEAFF. The CDR3 DNA sequence: TGTGCCATCAGTGAGTCTTACACATTGAACACTGAAGCTTTCTTT.

J is TRBJ1-1 and V is TRBV6-5; 7 positions agree with TRBD1. The CDR3 is 14 amino acids. Germline V gene sequence: CDR1 MNHEY, CDR2 SVGAGI. V lost 7 bases, J lost 0 bases, and 5 bases stayed unmatched. The DNA for the CDR3 is TGTGCCAGCACGATCAGGGGGGTGAACACTGAAGCTTTCTTT. It encodes CASTIRGVNTEAFF.

This chain links TRBV25-1 with TRBJ2-1; D is uncertain. The CDR3 has 14 residues. Looked up from germline, CDR1 is MGHDK and CDR2 is SYGVNS. Trimming shortened V by 2 bases and J by 3 bases, and 8 bases separated the two germline ends. This CDR3 is CASSEGWSYNEQFF. CDR3 nucleotides: TGTGCCAGCAGTGAAGGATGGAGCTACAATGAGCAGTTCTTC.

This chain uses TRBV18 with TRBJ2-4; TRBD2 agrees at 14 bases. Germline lookup yields CDR1 KGHSH and CDR2 LQKENI. V shed 3 bases and J 8 bases; nucleotides not matched to a gene: 6. The CDR3 is 16 amino acids. The CDR3 coding sequence is TGTGCCAGCTCACCGGGGACTAGCGGGAGTGGAGACATTCAGTACTTC. As protein: CASSPGTSGSGDIQYF. The variable domain in full, with the rest retrieved from reference TRBV18 and TRBJ2-4, is NAGVMQNPRHLVRRRGQEARLRCSPMKGHSHVYWYRQLPEEGLKFMVYLQKENIIDESGMPKERFSAEFPKEGPSILRIQQVVRGDSAAYFCASSPGTSGSGDIQYFGAGTRLSVL.

J is TRBJ1-4 and V is TRBV6-1; tentatively, D is TRBD1 (6 bases). Trimming removed 6 bases from V and 6 bases from J, with 17 bases in between. CDR1 and CDR2 (germline): MNHNS, SASEGT. The CDR3 totals 15 residues. The CDR3 DNA follows: TGTGCCAGCAGCCTAAGGGGGGGGGCTTATGAAAAACTGTTTTTT. Its protein is CASSLRGGAYEKLFF.

The chain is built from TRBV7-9 and TRBJ2-2; possibly TRBD1 for D (5 bases). V lost 2 bases to trimming and J lost 1 base, with 8 bases between them. Germline V gene sequence: CDR1 SEHNR, CDR2 FQNEAQ (reference sequence). The CDR3 is 15 residues long. The CDR3 nucleotides are TGTGCCAGCAGCTTACGACAGCGGAACACCGGGGAGCTGTTTTTT. Its translation is CASSLRQRNTGELFF.

The rearrangement links TRBV7-8 to TRBJ2-3, with D possibly matching TRBD1 (6 bases). The CDR3 extends over 15 amino acids. V was shortened by 5 bases and J by 2 bases, with 14 bases between the two germline ends. Germline-derived CDR1 and CDR2 are SGHVS and FQNEAQ. CDR3 nucleotide sequence: TGTGCCAGCAGCCTACGCGGACAGCCCACAGATACGCAGTATTTT. It is translated as CASSLRGQPTDTQYF.

This chain uses TRBV9 with TRBJ2-3; D gene ambiguous. V lost 0 bases and J 6 bases, leaving 5 bases between the germline ends. The CDR3 covers 12 residues. Germline loops: CDR1 SGDLS, CDR2 YYNGEE. The CDR3 region has the DNA TGTGCCAGCAGCGTAGCTGCGGATACGCAGTATTTT. It encodes CASSVAADTQYF.

The V call is TRBV4-2, the J call TRBJ1-2; D perhaps matches TRBD1 (5 bases). CDR1 and CDR2 from the germline V gene are LGHNA and YNFKEQ. This CDR3 is 17 amino acids long. The ends were cut back, 1 base at V and 0 bases at J, with 15 bases in the middle. This CDR3 is CASSQVLGTGANYGYTF. CDR3 DNA: TGTGCCAGCAGCCAAGTCCTCGGGACGGGAGCTAACTATGGCTACACCTTC.

The chain combines TRBV27 with TRBJ2-7, with D possibly being TRBD2 (6 bases). The germline V and J ends were trimmed by 2 bases and 3 bases, with 11 bases remaining between them. This CDR3 has 14 residues. Germline loops: CDR1 MNHEY, CDR2 SMNVEV (reference sequence). In nucleotides, the CDR3 is TGTGCCAGCAGTTTAAGACTAGGGTTCTACGAGCAGTACTTC. Amino acid sequence: CASSLRLGFYEQYF.

V gene TRBV13 combines with J gene TRBJ1-1; no definite D call. Germline V gives CDR1 PRHDT, CDR2 FYEKMQ (reference sequence). V gave up 3 bases and J gave up 4 bases, with 9 bases separating them. The CDR3 covers 13 residues. The CDR3 coding sequence is TGTGCCAGCAGCTTGCAGTCCGCCACTGAAGCTTTCTTT. It encodes CASSLQSATEAFF.

This clone was seen only once. The V and J genes are TRBV7-9 and TRBJ2-5; a possible D gene is TRBD1 (6 bases). Per the germline V gene, CDR1 is SEHNR and CDR2 is FQNEAQ (reference sequence). This CDR3 is built from 15 residues. V was pared by 6 bases and J by 5 bases, with 19 bases between. The CDR3 region has the DNA TGTGCCAGCAGACGAAACAGGGTTTTCAAGGAGACCCAGTACTTC. Residues: CASRRNRVFKETQYF.

The CDR3 spells CASTPRTGGTLILSEQYF. The CDR3, as DNA: TGTGCCAGCACCCCACGGACAGGGGGCACCTTGATCTTATCCGAGCAGTACTTC. The chain has TRBV7-9 and TRBJ2-7, with 11 bases aligning to TRBD1. CDR1 and CDR2 (germline): SEHNR, FQNEAQ (reference sequence). This CDR3 has 18 residues. Trimming removed 7 bases from V and 6 bases from J; junction bases left unmatched: 20.

This chain joins TRBV5-1 and TRBJ1-1, with D unresolved. V was shortened by 3 bases and J by 4 bases, with 10 bases between the two germline ends. Per the germline V gene, CDR1 is SGHRS and CDR2 is YFSETQ. CDR3 length equals 13 residues. As DNA, the CDR3 is TGCGCCAGCAGCTCGGGGTCTACCACTGAAGCTTTCTTT. Translation gives CASSSGSTTEAFF. Supplemented by reference TRBV5-1 and TRBJ1-1, the full variable domain reads KAGVTQTPRYLIKTRGQQVTLSCSPISGHRSVSWYQQTPGQGLQFLFEYFSETQRNKGNFPGRFSGRQFSNSRSEMNVSTLELGDSALYLCASSSGSTTEAFFGQGTRLTVV.

The genes are TRBV5-5 and TRBJ1-3; tentatively, D is TRBD1 (5 bases). This CDR3 contains 16 residues. The V and J ends lost 2 bases and 1 base respectively, with 13 bases between them. Germline V gene data show CDR1 as SGHKS and CDR2 as YYEKEE (reference sequence). The CDR3 DNA is TGTGCCAGCAGCTTTGAAGGGGATCTTTCTGGAAACACCATATATTTT. It codes for CASSFEGDLSGNTIYF.

V gene TRBV7-3 combines with J gene TRBJ2-1; no clear D gene. This CDR3 region has 13 residues. The germline V gene has CDR1 SGHTA and CDR2 FQGTGA. Trimming stripped 5 bases from V and 4 bases from J, with 9 bases between. The CDR3: CASSPLGYNEQFF. DNA of the CDR3: TGTGCCAGCAGCCCCCTAGGATACAATGAGCAGTTCTTC. Combining the CDR3 with reference TRBV7-3 and TRBJ2-1 gives the whole variable domain GAGVSQTPSNKVTEKGKYVELRCDPISGHTALYWYRQSLGQGPEFLIYFQGTGAADDSGLPNDRFFAVRPEGSVSTLKIQRTERGDSAVYLCASSPLGYNEQFFGPGTRLTVL.

The CDR3 reads CCWASGNTIYF. CDR3 sequence (DNA): TGTTGCTGGGCCTCTGGAAACACCATATATTTT. The rearrangement uses TRBV30 and TRBJ1-3, with D hard to call. Germline values: CDR1 GTSNPN, CDR2 SVGIG (reference sequence). The CDR3 is 11 amino acids.

V is TRBV6-6 and J is TRBJ1-3; 7 bases map to TRBD1. Germline trimming cut 5 bases from V and 2 bases from J; bases unmatched to any gene: 6. CDR3 length equals 15 residues. Per germline, CDR1 MNHNY and CDR2 SVGAGI (reference sequence). CDR3 DNA sequence: TGTGCCAGCAGTCGGAGCACAGGGGCTGGAAACACCATATATTTT. Protein sequence: CASSRSTGAGNTIYF.

The rearrangement links TRBV12-2 to TRBJ2-7; TRBD1, the table's D call, lacks a check against the DNA. TRBV12-2 is a pseudogene locus. The CDR3 covers 14 residues. CDR3 amino acids: CASRFPDSGYEQYF. The CDR3 region has the DNA TGTGCAAGTCGCTTCCCAGACAGTGGCTACGAGCAGTACTTC.

The chain couples TRBV6-5 to TRBJ2-7, with 10 positions matching TRBD1. J was trimmed by 2 bases and V by 6 bases; bases with no gene match: 7. CDR1 MNHEY and CDR2 SVGAGI come from the germline V gene. This CDR3 comprises 15 residues. Written as DNA, the CDR3 is TGTGCCAGCAGCCGATTTGGGACAGGGGCCTACGAGCAGTACTTC. Residues: CASSRFGTGAYEQYF.

This clone has more than one count but fewer than ten. V usage is TRBV10-1 and J usage is TRBJ2-7, with TRBD2 as a possible D gene (6 bases). V gave up 8 bases and J gave up 6 bases, with 11 bases separating them. The CDR3 totals 11 residues. The V gene's germline CDR1 is WNHNN and CDR2 SYGVQD (reference sequence). In DNA, the CDR3 is TGCGCCAGCTCAGGAGGGAGCGAGCAGTACTTC. Amino acids: CASSGGSEQYF.

J is TRBJ2-1 and V is TRBV5-1; D remains unclear. V was shortened by 3 bases and J by 5 bases, with 15 bases between the two germline ends. CDR3 length: 15 residues. Germline loops: CDR1 SGHRS, CDR2 YFSETQ. The CDR3 DNA follows: TGCGCCAGCAGCTCCTTTATTCAAGCCAACAATGAGCAGTTCTTC. Its translation is CASSSFIQANNEQFF.

The chain carries TRBV7-3 and TRBJ2-2, with TRBD1 as a possible D gene (6 bases). The CDR3 extends over 16 amino acids. Germline values: CDR1 SGHTA, CDR2 FQGTGA. Trimming took off 1 base at V and 3 bases at J, with 12 bases between the two ends. CDR3 sequence (DNA): TGTGCCAGCAGCTTAAGGTTCGGACAGTACACCGGGGAGCTGTTTTTT. The encoded protein is CASSLRFGQYTGELFF.

The V call is TRBV10-3, the J call TRBJ1-1; 7 positions match TRBD1. This CDR3 is 15 amino acids long. Per germline, CDR1 ENHRY and CDR2 SYGVKD. Trimming cost V 2 bases and J 1 base; bases outside gene matches: 4. CDR3 sequence (DNA): TGTGCCATCAGTGAGATGACAGGGACGAACACTGAAGCTTTCTTT. Its protein product is CAISEMTGTNTEAFF.

This clone has only one observation. The chain is built from TRBV6-1 and TRBJ2-1; D gene ambiguous. Germline values: CDR1 MNHNS, CDR2 SASEGT. V was shortened by 1 base and J by 6 bases, with 10 bases between the two germline ends. The CDR3 is 14 residues long. This CDR3 is CASSEGYLANEQFF. In nucleotides, the CDR3 is TGTGCCAGCAGTGAAGGATATCTGGCCAATGAGCAGTTCTTC.

J is TRBJ2-3 and V is TRBV27, with D perhaps matching TRBD1 (5 bases). The CDR3 loop spans 16 amino acids. V shed 4 bases and J shed 2 bases, with 16 bases lying between them. The germline CDR1 and CDR2 sequences are MNHEY and SMNVEV (reference sequence). The CDR3 DNA sequence: TGTGCCAGCAGTTATCAACAGGCCTTAAACACAGATACGCAGTATTTT. Amino acids: CASSYQQALNTDTQYF.